This is a list of T cell receptor beta chains from one sample in a study of blood T cell repertoires in COVID-19. The assay was immunoSEQ multiplex PCR, and TCRdb's table has in-frame clones only and misses some. The table lists 410,000 or so clones, more than 80% of them singletons. Sequencing used peripheral blood. These receptors originate from a woman aged 25 to 45 with active or convalescent COVID-19. The CDR3 runs from the conserved cysteine through the conserved F or W. Each record gives: D gene, V gene, J gene, CDR3 protein. The D gene is left open where the match is weak.

.	TRBV6-5	TRBJ2-2	CASRREDGLGELFF
.	TRBV7-9	TRBJ2-1	CASSLVLARVSDNEQFF
.	TRBV4-2	TRBJ2-5	CASSQVGFQETQYF
.	TRBV12-3/TRBV12-4	TRBJ2-2	CASSLTTGELFF
TRBD1	TRBV4-1	TRBJ1-4	CASRETGGDEKLFF
.	TRBV6-5	TRBJ2-2	CASRGPHTGELFF
.	TRBV5-6	TRBJ1-3	CASSGRISGNTIYF
.	TRBV7-2	TRBJ1-3	CASTSEVWAGNTIYF
.	TRBV11-1	TRBJ2-7	CASSFSYEQYF
.	TRBV11-3	TRBJ2-2	CASSLDYSIRAGELFF
.	TRBV3-1/TRBV3-2	TRBJ2-1	CASSQDRTDSYNEQFF
.	TRBV15	TRBJ1-2	CATSRVDYNYGYTF
TRBD1	TRBV10-3	TRBJ1-2	CATRTGDYGYTF
TRBD1	TRBV3-1/TRBV3-2	TRBJ1-2	CASSQGIGQGFGYTF
TRBD2	TRBV5-8	TRBJ2-1	CATGSLSGRLYNEQFF